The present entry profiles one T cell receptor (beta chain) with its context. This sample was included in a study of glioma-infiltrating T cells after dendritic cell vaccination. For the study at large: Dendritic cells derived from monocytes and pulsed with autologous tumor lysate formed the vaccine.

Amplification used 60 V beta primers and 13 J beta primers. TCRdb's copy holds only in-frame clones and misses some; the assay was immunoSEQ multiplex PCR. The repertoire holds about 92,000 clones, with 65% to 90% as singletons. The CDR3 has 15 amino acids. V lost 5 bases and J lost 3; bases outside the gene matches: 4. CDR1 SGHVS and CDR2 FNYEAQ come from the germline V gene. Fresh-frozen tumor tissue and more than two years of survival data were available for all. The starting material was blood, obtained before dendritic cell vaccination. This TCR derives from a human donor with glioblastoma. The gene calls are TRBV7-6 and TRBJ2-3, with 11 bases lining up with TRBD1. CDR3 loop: CASSSRDRGTDTQYF. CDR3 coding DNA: TGTGCCAGCAGCAGCCGGGACAGGGGGACAGATACGCAGTATTTT.